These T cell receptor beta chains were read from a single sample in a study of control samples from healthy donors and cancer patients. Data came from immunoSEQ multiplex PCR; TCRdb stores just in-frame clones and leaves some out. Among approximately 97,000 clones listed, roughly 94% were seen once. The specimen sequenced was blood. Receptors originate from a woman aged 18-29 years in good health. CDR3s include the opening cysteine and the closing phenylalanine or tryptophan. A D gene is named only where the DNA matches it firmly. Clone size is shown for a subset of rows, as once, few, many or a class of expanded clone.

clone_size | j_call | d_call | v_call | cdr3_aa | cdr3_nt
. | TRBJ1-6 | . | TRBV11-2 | CASSLLQSNSPLHF | TGTGCCAGCAGCTTACTGCAAAGTAATTCACCCCTCCACTTT
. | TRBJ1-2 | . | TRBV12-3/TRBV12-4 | CASIIRGGYTF | TGTGCCAGCATCATTAGGGGTGGCTACACCTTC
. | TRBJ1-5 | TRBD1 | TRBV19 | CASSILHRGGMQPQHF | TGTGCCAGTAGTATCCTCCACAGGGGGGGAATGCAGCCCCAGCATTTT
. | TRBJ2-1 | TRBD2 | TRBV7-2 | CASTGLAGASEQFF | TGTGCCAGCACGGGACTAGCGGGAGCTAGTGAGCAGTTCTTC
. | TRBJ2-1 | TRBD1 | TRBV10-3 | CAIRRGQGMYNEQFF | TGTGCCATCAGGAGGGGACAGGGGATGTACAATGAGCAGTTCTTC
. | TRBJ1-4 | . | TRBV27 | CASSLSGRSSEKLFF | TGTGCCAGCAGTTTATCTGGGAGGTCCAGTGAAAAACTGTTTTTT
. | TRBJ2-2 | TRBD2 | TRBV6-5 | CASRALAANTGELFF | TGTGCCAGCAGAGCTCTAGCGGCGAACACCGGGGAGCTGTTTTTT
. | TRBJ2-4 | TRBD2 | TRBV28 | CASSLSSAGRVIQYF | TGTGCCAGCAGTTTGAGCTCGGCGGGGAGGGTCATTCAGTACTTC
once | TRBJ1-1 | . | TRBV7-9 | CASSSLPGNTEAFF | TGTGCCAGCAGCTCCCTCCCGGGGAACACTGAAGCTTTCTTT
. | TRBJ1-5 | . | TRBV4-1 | CASCSRVLAGSNQPQHF | TGCGCCAGCTGTTCCAGGGTCCTGGCGGGTAGCAATCAGCCCCAGCATTTT
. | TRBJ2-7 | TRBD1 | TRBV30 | CAWSRTGLSPYEQYF | TGTGCCTGGAGTAGGACAGGTCTTTCCCCCTACGAGCAGTACTTC
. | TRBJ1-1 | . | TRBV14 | CASSQNEGRFGTEAFF | TGTGCCAGCAGCCAAAACGAGGGGCGCTTCGGCACTGAAGCTTTCTTT
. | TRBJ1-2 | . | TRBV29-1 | CSVDGPGLYGYTF | TGCAGCGTTGACGGGCCGGGCCTCTATGGCTACACCTTC
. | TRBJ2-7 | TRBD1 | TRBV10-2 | CAVQGAPDEQYF | TGCGCCGTTCAGGGGGCGCCGGACGAGCAGTACTTC
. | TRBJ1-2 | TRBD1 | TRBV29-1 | CSVDHRGPNYGYTF | TGCAGCGTAGATCACAGGGGCCCCAACTATGGCTACACCTTC
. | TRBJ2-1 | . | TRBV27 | CASSLEAPQGEQFF | TGTGCCAGCAGTTTAGAAGCACCCCAGGGTGAGCAGTTCTTC
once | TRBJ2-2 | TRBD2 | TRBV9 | CASSVATTGGTGGELFF | TGTGCCAGCAGCGTAGCTACGACGGGAGGGACGGGCGGGGAGCTGTTTTTT
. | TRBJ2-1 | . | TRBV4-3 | CASSQDWGDLTYNEQFF | TGCGCCAGCAGCCAAGATTGGGGAGACTTGACCTACAATGAGCAGTTCTTC
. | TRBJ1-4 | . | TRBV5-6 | CASSAPGQPNEKLFF | TGTGCCAGCAGCGCGCCGGGACAACCTAATGAAAAACTGTTTTTT
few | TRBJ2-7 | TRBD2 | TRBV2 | CASKSSGTTYYEQYF | TGTGCCAGCAAAAGTTCGGGGACTACCTACTACGAGCAGTACTTC
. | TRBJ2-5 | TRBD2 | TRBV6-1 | CASSELAGGQETQYF | TGTGCCAGCAGTGAACTAGCGGGGGGGCAAGAGACCCAGTACTTC
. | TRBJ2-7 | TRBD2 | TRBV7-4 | CASSTSGRPNYEQYF | TGTGCCAGCAGCACTAGCGGGAGGCCAAACTACGAGCAGTACTTC
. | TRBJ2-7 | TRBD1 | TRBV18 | CASSPRQGDEQYF | TGTGCCAGCTCACCACGACAGGGAGACGAGCAGTACTTC
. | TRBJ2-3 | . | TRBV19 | CASSILGAGTDTQYF | TGTGCCAGTAGTATACTAGGGGCCGGCACAGATACGCAGTATTTT
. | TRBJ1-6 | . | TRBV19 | CASSISAGNSPLHF | TGTGCCAGTAGTATATCGGCTGGGAATTCACCCCTCCACTTT
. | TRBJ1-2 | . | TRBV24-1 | CATSDPGQASSYTF | TGTGCCACCAGTGACCCGGGGCAGGCGAGTAGCTACACCTTC
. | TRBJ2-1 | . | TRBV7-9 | CASSLGTSSYNEQFF | TGTGCCAGCAGCTTAGGGACTTCTTCTTACAATGAGCAGTTCTTC
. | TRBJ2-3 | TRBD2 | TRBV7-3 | CASSLRGQGSGTTDTQYF | TGTGCCAGCAGCTTAAGGGGGCAGGGTAGCGGGACCACAGATACGCAGTATTTT
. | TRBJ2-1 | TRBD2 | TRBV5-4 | CASSNSGTPVNEQFF | TGTGCCAGCAGCAATAGCGGGACTCCTGTCAATGAGCAGTTCTTC
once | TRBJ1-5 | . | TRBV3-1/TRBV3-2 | CASSQGTVDGQPQHF | TGTGCCAGCAGCCAGGGGACGGTCGACGGTCAGCCCCAGCATTTT
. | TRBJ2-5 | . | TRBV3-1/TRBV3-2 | CASSQNPLETQYF | TGTGCCAGCAGCCAAAACCCACTGGAGACCCAGTACTTC
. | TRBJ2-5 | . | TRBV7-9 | CASSFPTVQETQYF | TGTGCCAGCAGCTTCCCAACAGTACAAGAGACCCAGTACTTC
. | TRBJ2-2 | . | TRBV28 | CASSLGERELFF | TGTGCCAGCAGTTTGGGGGAGCGGGAGCTGTTTTTT
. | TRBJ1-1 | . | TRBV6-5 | CASSRDGGHYTEAFF | TGTGCCAGCAGTAGGGACGGTGGGCATTACACTGAAGCTTTCTTT
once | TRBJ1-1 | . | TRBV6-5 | CASSLVRGRTEAFF | TGTGCCAGCAGTTTAGTACGGGGTAGGACTGAAGCTTTCTTT
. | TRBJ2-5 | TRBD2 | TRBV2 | CASSAEGRGGETQYF | TGTGCCAGCAGCGCCGAGGGGCGGGGGGGTGAGACCCAGTACTTC
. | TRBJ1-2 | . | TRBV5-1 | CASSLQGANYGYTF | TGCGCCAGCAGCTTACAGGGAGCTAACTATGGCTACACCTTC
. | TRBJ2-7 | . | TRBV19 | CASSSRDGSYEQYF | TGTGCCAGTAGTAGCCGGGACGGCTCCTACGAGCAGTACTTC
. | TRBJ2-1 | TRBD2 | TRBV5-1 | CASSYSGSSYNEQFF | TGCGCCAGCAGCTATAGCGGGAGCTCCTACAATGAGCAGTTCTTC
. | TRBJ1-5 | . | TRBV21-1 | CASSVAGLRGPQHF | TGTGCCAGCAGTGTCGCCGGTCTCCGCGGGCCCCAGCATTTT
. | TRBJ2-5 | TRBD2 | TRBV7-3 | CASSPGLTGGETQYF | TGTGCCAGCAGCCCGGGACTGACGGGAGGAGAGACCCAGTACTTC
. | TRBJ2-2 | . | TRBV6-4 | CASSQTSGTGELFF | TGTGCCAGCAGTCAAACCTCGGGTACCGGGGAGCTGTTTTTT
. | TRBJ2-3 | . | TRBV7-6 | CASSLAGGLDTQYF | TGTGCCAGCAGCTTAGCGGGGGGCCTAGATACGCAGTATTTT